These T cell receptor beta chains were read from a single sample in a study of CD8 T cells in ankylosing spondylitis. A single record per CDR3 protein comes from TCRdb applying MiXCR to the 5' RACE reads. This table holds around 300,000 distinct CDR3 sequences, roughly 14% found once. The sequencing sample was made of blood, either unsorted or a sorted T cell fraction (not recorded which). The receptors were gathered from a male donor with ankylosing spondylitis or in good health (not recorded which). Each CDR3 is given without its conserved first and last residue. Not all rows give a size; the values are once, few, many and, for expanded clones, a class.

v_call	clone_size	cdr3_aa
TRBV2	few	ASGRDRASTGELF
TRBV5-6	-	ASSLGLAND
TRBV29-1	few	SVERPPNEQF
TRBV5-1	few	ASSPDSGGMNTEAF
TRBV4-1	-	ASSQIVVRAFGETQY
TRBV12-3/TRBV12-4	many	ASSRAGLSKNIQY
TRBV6-1	-	ASRGRENGYT
TRBV20-1	-	SAETGTSDLGRQF
TRBV12-3/TRBV12-4	few	ASSKTGGRGETQY
TRBV5-1	many	ASSSGQGDEQY
TRBV24-1	few	ATRGLNTGELF
TRBV9	-	ASSVAPKAAGELF
TRBV5-1	few	ASSLAGGITEAF
TRBV28	few	AIHGGRGNTIY
TRBV5-1	-	ASKWTGDTGELF
TRBV5-1	many	ASTYSGGTEAF
TRBV5-1	-	ASRDWASTPEAF
TRBV7-2	-	ASSLEPLRTDTQY
TRBV5-1	-	ASSLETGDHYGYT
TRBV7-2	-	ASSTLGQSYNEQF
TRBV20-1	-	SASFFRLVKDTQY
TRBV6-1	few	ASSVFTQGVSSSYNEQF
TRBV20-1	-	SATLAGEETQY